Each of the 18 T cell receptor beta chains below was sequenced from the same sample in a study of T cell responses to AZD1222 COVID-19 vaccine. Using immunoSEQ multiplex PCR, the repertoire was profiled, and TCRdb retains in-frame clones only, with some absent. This sample carries over 100,000 clones, roughly 90% of them seen once, and the ten largest clones take roughly 4%. This material consisted of peripheral blood, taken on day 0 of AZD1222 vaccination. These receptors originate from an adult in good health.

The V call is TRBV3-1 (or the pseudogene TRBV3-2), the J call TRBJ1-6; D remains unclear. This CDR3 has 13 residues. Germline V lookup: CDR1 LGHDT, CDR2 YNNKEL (reference sequence). V shed 0 bases and J shed 10 bases, with 7 bases lying between them. In nucleotides, the CDR3 is TGTGCCAGCAGCCAAGAAGGACTATCACCCCTCCACTTT. The encoded protein is CASSQEGLSPLHF.

The chain recombines TRBV7-2 with TRBJ2-5; 8 nucleotides align to TRBD1. The germline V gene encodes CDR1 SGHTA and CDR2 FQGNSA. CDR3 length equals 17 residues. After removal of 1 base from V and 4 bases from J, the junction contained 11 bases not matched to a gene. The CDR3 DNA follows: TGTGCCAGCAGCTTAGAGTACGTGTATGGACAGGGAGAGACCCAGTACTTC. Amino acids: CASSLEYVYGQGETQYF.

The chain uses TRBV19 and TRBJ1-5; maybe TRBD1 (5 bases). Germline CDR1 and CDR2: LNHDA and SQIVND (reference sequence). Trimming took 6 bases from V and 5 from J, leaving 11 bases between them. This CDR3 is built from 13 residues. CDR3 DNA: TGTGCCAGTAGAGCCAGGGTTGATCAGCCCCAGCATTTT. It codes for CASRARVDQPQHF.

The chain has TRBV4-3 and TRBJ1-1; 7 nucleotides agree with TRBD1. Germline-derived CDR1 and CDR2 are LGHNA and YSLEER. The CDR3 has 17 amino acids. The trim removed 3 bases at V and 4 bases at J, leaving 14 bases unmatched. CDR3 region: CASSQDGGRGDLTEAFF. The CDR3, as DNA: TGCGCCAGCAGCCAGGACGGGGGCAGGGGGGACCTCACTGAAGCTTTCTTT.

V usage is TRBV6-5 and J usage is TRBJ1-5; D gene uncertain. The CDR3 contains 13 residues. V was pared by 7 bases and J by 0 bases, with 7 bases between. Germline loops: CDR1 MNHEY, CDR2 SVGAGI. CDR3 in amino acids: CASTWGSNQPQHF. The CDR3 region has the DNA TGTGCCAGCACCTGGGGTAGCAATCAGCCCCAGCATTTT.

The chain combines TRBV6-5 with TRBJ1-5, with 7 positions matching TRBD1. Germline lookup yields CDR1 MNHEY and CDR2 SVGAGI. The J segment lost 9 bases and the V segment lost 6 bases, leaving 11 bases of the junction unmatched. The CDR3 length is 14 residues. The CDR3 protein is CASSAGTAMWPQHF. CDR3 sequence (DNA): TGTGCCAGCAGCGCGGGGACAGCGATGTGGCCCCAGCATTTT.

This chain joins TRBV6-5 and TRBJ2-3; 11 bases match TRBD2. The CDR3 contains 13 residues. The germline gives CDR1 MNHEY, CDR2 SVGAGI. The ends lost 10 bases at V and 9 bases at J; junction bases unmatched: 9. The CDR3 DNA reads as TGTGCCATCAGACTAGCGGGGCCTCCAACGCAGTATTTT. Protein sequence: CAIRLAGPPTQYF.

The CDR3 DNA follows: TGTGCCAGCAGCTTCCTCGGTGCCGGGGAGCTGTTTTTT. Translating it yields CASSFLGAGELFF. This chain connects TRBV7-8 to TRBJ2-2; D is uncertain. This CDR3 is built from 13 residues. Germline loops: CDR1 SGHVS, CDR2 FQNEAQ. Trimming stripped 3 bases from V and 6 bases from J, with 8 bases between. Complete variable domain (other parts from reference TRBV7-8 and TRBJ2-2): GAGVSQSPRYKVAKRGQDVALRCDPISGHVSLFWYQQALGQGPEFLTYFQNEAQLDKSGLPSDRFFAERPEGSVSTLKIQRTQQEDSAVYLCASSFLGAGELFFGEGSRLTVL.

CDR3 protein: CASIGGSGQPQHF. CDR3 nucleotides: TGTGCCAGCATCGGGGGAAGCGGACAGCCCCAGCATTTT. The rearrangement uses TRBV12-3 or TRBV12-4 and TRBJ1-5, with D possibly being TRBD1 (5 bases). The CDR3 runs 13 residues. The V and J ends lost 7 bases and 7 bases respectively, with 14 bases between them.

This chain joins TRBV6-5 and TRBJ1-2; maybe TRBD1 (6 bases). The CDR3 runs 14 residues. Looked up from germline, CDR1 is MNHEY and CDR2 is SVGAGI. Trimming took 10 bases from V and 3 from J, leaving 18 bases between them. The CDR3 here is CATKGGPGHYGYTF. CDR3 nucleotides: TGTGCCACCAAAGGGGGGCCGGGCCACTATGGCTACACCTTC.

The chain is built from TRBV12-5 and TRBJ1-5; D is uncertain. The length of the CDR3 is 17 residues. Germline V lookup: CDR1 LGHNT, CDR2 FRNRAP. Deletions cut 0 bases from V and 2 bases from J, with 14 bases between. The CDR3 reads CASGLVPKGPGNQPQHF. The DNA for the CDR3 is TGTGCTAGTGGTTTGGTACCGAAAGGACCGGGCAATCAGCCCCAGCATTTT.

V usage is TRBV21-1 and J usage is TRBJ2-1; the table gives TRBD2 as D, unverified against the DNA. TRBV21-1 is a documented pseudogene. The CDR3 length is 17 residues. CDR3 DNA: TGTGCCAGCAACCCACCCTCGGGAGGGGAGTTCTACAATGAGCAGTTCTTC. Protein sequence: CASNPPSGGEFYNEQFF.

This clone was observed at least ten times. The V gene is TRBV12-3 or TRBV12-4, the J gene TRBJ1-2; D unresolved. This CDR3 contains 13 residues. V was shortened by 6 bases and J by 2 bases, with 10 bases between the two germline ends. The CDR3 DNA reads TGTGCCAGCAGCCCCAGTGCGAACTATGGCTACACCTTC. It specifies CASSPSANYGYTF.

This clone occurred once. The CDR3 loop reads CASSLDSERGNRQYF. Written as DNA, the CDR3 is TGTGCCAGCAGCTTAGATTCGGAGCGGGGGAACAGGCAGTATTTT. The genes are TRBV7-2 and TRBJ2-3, with 8 bases that match TRBD2. Germline-derived CDR1 and CDR2 are SGHTA and FQGNSA. V shed 1 base, J shed 11 bases, and the junction held 11 bases outside the gene matches. The CDR3 extends over 15 amino acids. Based on the CDR3 plus reference TRBV7-2 and TRBJ2-3, the full variable domain is GAGVSQSPSNKVTEKGKDVELRCDPISGHTALYWYRQSLGQGLEFLIYFQGNSAPDKSGLPSDRFSAERTGGSVSTLTIQRTQQEDSAVYLCASSLDSERGNRQYFGPGTRLTVL.

This sequence joins TRBV19 and TRBJ2-7; D is unclear. Germline V CDR1 and CDR2: LNHDA, SQIVND (reference sequence). V lost 6 bases to trimming and J lost 0 bases, with 12 bases between them. This CDR3 region has 14 residues. The CDR3 bases are TGTGCCAGTAGCATGACACCAAGCTCCTACGAGCAGTACTTC. Translation: CASSMTPSSYEQYF.

V is TRBV7-9 and J is TRBJ1-2, with 9 bases that match TRBD1. Trimming at V came to 1 base and at J to 5 bases, leaving 8 bases not matched to a gene. The CDR3 has 16 amino acids. Germline V CDR1 and CDR2: SEHNR, FQNEAQ (reference sequence). The chain's CDR3 is CASSLDGPGQGYGYTF. The DNA for the CDR3 is TGTGCCAGCAGCTTAGATGGGCCGGGACAGGGTTATGGCTACACCTTC.

V gene TRBV21-1 combines with J gene TRBJ1-5. TRBV21-1 is a pseudogene. The CDR3 contains 18 residues. This CDR3 reads CASSPGGSGVKSNQPQHF. In DNA, the CDR3 is TGTGCCAGCAGCCCAGGAGGGTCAGGGGTGAAAAGCAATCAGCCCCAGCATTTT.

This chain joins TRBV7-9 and TRBJ2-1, with 8 bases identical to TRBD1. Trimming at V came to 5 bases and at J to 9 bases, leaving 12 bases not matched to a gene. The CDR3 sequence is 15 residues long. Germline CDR1 is SEHNR and CDR2 is FQNEAQ (reference sequence). The CDR3 loop is CASSAQGGGMIEQFF. CDR3 coding DNA: TGTGCCAGCAGCGCACAGGGGGGCGGTATGATTGAGCAGTTCTTC.